These 25 T cell receptor beta chains were all obtained from the same sample, sequenced in a study of blood T cells in healthy people across ages. Using a J-beta primer mix together with a sample-barcoded 5' primer, a second PCR was run for roughly 7 to 11 cycles. TCRdb recomputed calls from the 5' RACE reads with MiXCR, one row per CDR3 protein. The data hold 650,000 to 800,000 distinct CDR3 sequences, with approximately 48% observed a single time. The sequenced material came from blood. These receptors were obtained from a man aged 55 to 70 in good health.

This clonotype was counted between two and nine times. The gene calls are TRBV5-5 and TRBJ2-7; D not resolved. The germline gives CDR1 SGHKS, CDR2 YYEKEE (reference sequence). V gave up 4 bases and J gave up 0 bases, with 17 bases separating them. This CDR3 has 16 residues. CDR3 nucleotide sequence: TGTGCCAGCAGCCCGACCCTCCGCGCTGGCTCCTACGAGCAGTACTTC. Translated, it gives CASSPTLRAGSYEQYF.

This clonotype was observed a handful of times. V and J are TRBV7-3 and TRBJ1-1; D gene ambiguous. The V end was cut by 5 bases, the J end by 7 bases, with 17 bases between. The CDR3 runs 14 residues. Germline lookup yields CDR1 SGHTA and CDR2 FQGTGA. In DNA form, the CDR3 reads TGTGCCAGCAGCCCGCAAGCTAGCGTAAGTGAAGCTTTCTTT. Amino acid sequence: CASSPQASVSEAFF.

The chain has TRBV5-1 and TRBJ2-7; D possibly corresponds to TRBD2 (5 bases). The CDR3 spans 16 residues. CDR1 SGHRS and CDR2 YFSETQ come from the germline V gene. The V gene lost 0 bases and the J gene lost 2 bases, with 15 bases spanning the gap. The CDR3 loop is CASSLAGSEEAYEQYF. The CDR3 DNA sequence: TGCGCCAGCAGCTTGGCCGGTTCCGAGGAGGCCTACGAGCAGTACTTC.

This chain uses TRBV9 with TRBJ2-7; 9 positions match TRBD1. The CDR3 spans 15 residues. CDR1 is SGDLS, CDR2 YYNGEE, per germline. With 3 bases clipped from V and 4 bases from J, the junction kept 8 bases outside the gene matches. The CDR3 spells CASSAQTGGLYEQYF. DNA for the CDR3: TGTGCCAGCAGCGCACAGACAGGGGGGCTTTACGAGCAGTACTTC.

A note on this clonotype: This may come from a read error, since a much larger clone is one base off. The V and J genes are TRBV20-1 and TRBJ2-5, with 12 bases aligning to TRBD2. The CDR3 totals 15 residues. CDR1 and CDR2 (germline): DFQATT, SNEGSKA (reference sequence). V shed 5 bases, J shed 11 bases, and the junction held 15 bases outside the gene matches. The CDR3 sequence is CSAQAPSGGAYEQYF. Written as DNA, the CDR3 is TGCAGTGCTCAGGCCCCTAGCGGGGGGGCGTATGAGCAGTACTTC.

Many counts were recorded for this clonotype. The chain carries TRBV11-1 and TRBJ2-7, with 8 bases aligning to TRBD1. The CDR3 has 14 residues. Germline loops: CDR1 SGHAT, CDR2 FQDESV (reference sequence). The junction had 7 bases not matched to a gene; V was cut back by 6 bases and J by 3 bases. CDR3 in amino acids: CASSFGQGFYEQYF. The CDR3 bases are TGTGCCAGCAGTTTCGGACAGGGTTTCTACGAGCAGTACTTC.

The chain combines TRBV3-1 with TRBJ2-7; the match to TRBD1 covers 9 bases. Germline V lookup: CDR1 LGHDT, CDR2 YNNKEL (reference sequence). This CDR3 has 15 residues. Germline trimming cut 5 bases from V and 6 bases from J; bases unmatched to any gene: 11. The CDR3 sequence: CASSDPGTGHGEQYF. The DNA for the CDR3 is TGTGCCAGCAGCGATCCCGGGACAGGGCATGGCGAGCAGTACTTC.

The chain carries TRBV7-9 and TRBJ1-2, with TRBD1 as a possible D gene (5 bases). This CDR3 has 14 amino acids. Germline V gene data show CDR1 as SEHNR and CDR2 as FQNEAQ (reference sequence). V lost 5 bases and J lost 8, with 18 bases in between. CDR3 protein: CASSDGHGILGYTF. CDR3 DNA: TGTGCCAGCAGCGATGGACACGGAATCTTAGGCTACACCTTC.

The chain employs TRBV5-1 and TRBJ2-3, with D uncertain. The CDR3 contains 13 residues. CDR1 SGHRS and CDR2 YFSETQ come from the germline V gene. V lost 5 bases and J lost 6, with 13 bases in between. The CDR3 protein is CASRPDRWDTQYF. The DNA of the CDR3 is TGCGCCAGCAGGCCTGACCGATGGGATACGCAGTATTTT. The variable domain in full, with the rest retrieved from reference TRBV5-1 and TRBJ2-3, is KAGVTQTPRYLIKTRGQQVTLSCSPISGHRSVSWYQQTPGQGLQFLFEYFSETQRNKGNFPGRFSGRQFSNSRSEMNVSTLELGDSALYLCASRPDRWDTQYFGPGTRLTVL.

This chain joins TRBV29-1 and TRBJ2-3, with TRBD2 identical over 7 bases. The V and J ends lost 3 bases and 3 bases, in that order; junction bases with no gene match: 15. The CDR3 covers 17 residues. CDR1 and CDR2 from the germline V gene are SQVTM and ANQGSEA. DNA for the CDR3: TGCAGCGTTGATCAATGGGGCGGGCTAGCGGTGACAGATACGCAGTATTTT. It yields the protein CSVDQWGGLAVTDTQYF.

V and J are TRBV6-2 or TRBV6-3 and TRBJ2-6; the D gene is possibly TRBD2 (6 bases). The CDR3 consists of 20 residues. The V end was cut by 2 bases, the J end by 1 base, with 21 bases between. Looked up from germline, CDR1 is MNHEY and CDR2 is SVGEGT. CDR3 sequence: CASSYGLRDSVLSGANVLTF. In nucleotides, the CDR3 is TGTGCCAGCAGTTACGGTCTTAGGGACTCGGTCCTTTCTGGGGCCAACGTCCTGACTTTC.

This chain connects TRBV15 to TRBJ1-2; D remains ambiguous. The CDR3 runs to 14 residues. Looked up from germline, CDR1 is LNHNV and CDR2 is YYDKDF (reference sequence). V shed 3 bases and J shed 4 bases, with 12 bases lying between them. The DNA of the CDR3 is TGTGCCACCAGCAGGGATCCTCCTATCTATGGCTACACCTTC. Encoded protein: CATSRDPPIYGYTF.

This chain uses TRBV20-1 with TRBJ1-6; unclear D gene. There are 16 residues in the CDR3. V shed 0 bases and J shed 4 bases, with 13 bases lying between them. CDR1 and CDR2 from the germline V gene are DFQATT and SNEGSKA (reference sequence). This chain's CDR3 is CSARDPRRAYNSPLHF. Here the CDR3 DNA reads TGCAGTGCTAGAGATCCTAGGCGAGCTTATAATTCACCCCTCCACTTT.

This clonotype has only a few counts. The chain combines TRBV5-1 with TRBJ1-4, with D maybe TRBD1 (5 bases). The germline CDR1 and CDR2 sequences are SGHRS and YFSETQ. The V end lost 0 bases, the J end lost 8 bases, and 8 bases lay between the germline ends. The CDR3 has 13 amino acids. DNA of the CDR3: TGCGCCAGCAGCTTGGCCGGGACGGAAAAACTGTTTTTT. Translation: CASSLAGTEKLFF.

V usage is TRBV18 and J usage is TRBJ2-7; maybe TRBD1 (6 bases). CDR3 length equals 14 residues. The V gene's germline CDR1 is KGHSH and CDR2 LQKENI. Trimming removed 3 bases at V and 0 bases at J, with 9 bases between. This CDR3 is CASSPRQASYEQYF. The CDR3 DNA is TGTGCCAGCTCACCTCGACAGGCCTCCTACGAGCAGTACTTC.

The chain couples TRBV6-5 to TRBJ2-3; TRBD1 might be the D (6 bases). The CDR3 runs 14 residues. Germline assignment: CDR1 MNHEY and CDR2 SVGAGI. V lost 6 bases and J lost 3, with 13 bases in between. The CDR3 loop reads CASRRTTGTDTQYF. The CDR3 bases are TGTGCCAGCAGGAGAACTACAGGGACAGATACGCAGTATTTT.

V gene TRBV10-3 combines with J gene TRBJ2-1; 9 bases agree with TRBD1. V lost 0 bases, J lost 5 bases, and 2 bases stayed unmatched. This CDR3 is built from 15 residues. Germline V gene lookup returns CDR1 ENHRY and CDR2 SYGVKD. CDR3 in DNA: TGTGCCATCAGTGAGTCCGGACAGGGGAACAATGAGCAGTTCTTC. It specifies CAISESGQGNNEQFF.

This clonotype was seen just once. This CDR3 reads CAMSRQWQGNIYEQYF. The CDR3 DNA sequence: TGTGCCATGAGTCGGCAGTGGCAGGGGAATATTTATGAGCAGTACTTC. This chain uses TRBV2 with TRBJ2-7; a possible D gene is TRBD1 (6 bases). Trimming cost V 10 bases and J 7 bases, with 29 bases left between them. The CDR3 has 16 amino acids. Germline assignment: CDR1 SNHLY and CDR2 FYNNEI.

The genes are TRBV7-2 and TRBJ2-1; TRBD2 agrees at 11 bases. Germline loops: CDR1 SGHTA, CDR2 FQGNSA. This CDR3 is 15 amino acids long. The trim removed 5 bases at V and 2 bases at J, leaving 2 bases unmatched. CDR3 in amino acids: CASSPTSGTYNEQFF. CDR3 in DNA: TGTGCCAGCAGCCCGACTAGCGGGACCTACAATGAGCAGTTCTTC.

The gene calls are TRBV27 and TRBJ1-1, with D perhaps matching TRBD1 (5 bases). CDR1 is MNHEY, CDR2 SMNVEV, per germline (reference sequence). The CDR3 sequence is 14 residues long. V was pared by 7 bases and J by 3 bases, with 15 bases between. The DNA for the CDR3 is TGTGCCAGCACCCAGGGACGGGGACACACTGAAGCTTTCTTT. It is translated as CASTQGRGHTEAFF.

This clonotype came up a few times. This chain uses TRBV4-1 with TRBJ2-7; maybe TRBD1 (6 bases). CDR1 is MGHRA, CDR2 YSYEKL, per germline. This CDR3 has 15 residues. V lost 3 bases and J lost 2, with 14 bases in between. The CDR3 nucleotides read TGCGCCAGCAGCCAGAAGGACAGCGCGGCCTACGAGCAGTACTTC. Translated, it gives CASSQKDSAAYEQYF.

The chain couples TRBV16 to TRBJ1-2; D not certain. V was cut by 4 bases and J by 2 bases, with 23 bases left in between. Germline V gene lookup returns CDR1 KGHSY and CDR2 FQNENV. The CDR3 loop spans 18 amino acids. The CDR3 bases are TGTGCCAGCAGCCGTGAGGGAGCGCGGACTTTAAGCAACTATGGCTACACCTTC. This sequence encodes CASSREGARTLSNYGYTF.

V usage is TRBV30 and J usage is TRBJ1-1; 7 bases are a match to TRBD1. The germline gives CDR1 GTSNPN, CDR2 SVGIG (reference sequence). The ends lost 1 base at V and 4 bases at J; junction bases unmatched: 6. The CDR3 consists of 14 residues. The CDR3 region has the DNA TGTGCCTGGAGTGACAGGGGTTTTATCACTGAAGCTTTCTTT. Translating gives CAWSDRGFITEAFF.

This clonotype was counted only a few times. The chain couples TRBV7-8 to TRBJ1-5; D possibly corresponds to TRBD1 (6 bases). This CDR3 comprises 16 residues. V was cut by 3 bases and J by 4 bases, with 16 bases left in between. Germline CDR1 SGHVS, CDR2 FQNEAQ. The CDR3 nucleotides read TGTGCCAGCAGCTTTGGGGGGGGCGAAGGGAATCAGCCCCAGCATTTT. Translation gives CASSFGGGEGNQPQHF.

This chain uses TRBV6-5 with TRBJ1-6; no clear D. The germline V and J ends were trimmed by 2 bases and 5 bases, with 10 bases remaining between them. This CDR3 is built from 15 residues. CDR1 is MNHEY, CDR2 SVGAGI, per germline. The CDR3 DNA reads as TGTGCCAGCAGTTACGAAGGGTATCATAATTCACCCCTCCACTTT. It is translated as CASSYEGYHNSPLHF.